This TCR beta chain emerged from a study of OX40 agonist ivuxolimab in advanced cancers. Study as a whole: Each dose-escalation patient presented with hepatocellular carcinoma, melanoma, renal cell or head and neck cancer. Study-level points and caveats: More expanded clones were seen, on average, in CD8+ T cells than in CD4+. Dosing at 0.1 to 3.0 mg/kg was accompanied by clonal expansion of CD4+ and CD8+ blood T cells by week 6. Antigen specificity of clonally expanded peripheral T cells was not established.

The CDR3 extends over 14 amino acids. Germline values: CDR1 LNHDA, CDR2 SQIVND (reference sequence). Trimming pared 6 bases from V and 3 bases from J, leaving 14 bases between. The method was immunoSEQ multiplex PCR; TCRdb's version includes in-frame clones alone and lacks a portion of them. The sample lists around 94,000 clones; around 82% were seen once. To note about this clone: The antigen remains unidentified.

This chain joins TRBV19 and TRBJ1-1; possible D gene TRBD1, 6 bases. This specimen consisted of CD4+ or CD8+ T cells sorted from blood, obtained in a trial of the OX40 agonist ivuxolimab. This TCR was recovered from an adult with an advanced solid tumor such as melanoma, head and neck, liver or kidney cancer. The CDR3 nucleotides read TGTGCCAGTAGCGGTGTAGGGGGAGACACTGAAGCTTTCTTT. This gives the protein CASSGVGGDTEAFF. Using reference TRBV19 and TRBJ1-1 for the parts outside the CDR3, the full variable domain is DGGITQSPKYLFRKEGQNVTLSCEQNLNHDAMYWYRQDPGQGLRLIYYSQIVNDFQKGDIAEGYSVSREKKESFPLTVTSAQKNPTAFYLCASSGVGGDTEAFFGQGTRLTVV.